The source of this T cell receptor (beta chain) is a study of T cell responses to AZD1222 COVID-19 vaccine. The study's findings and limits: It was only 6 or 7 AZD1222 recipients who were seropositive at baseline.

Recipients boosted at about 4 weeks or about 12 weeks are pooled. This table comes from immunoSEQ multiplex PCR, and its TCRdb copy is limited to in-frame clones, with some not included. The profile covers over 150,000 clones, with approximately 94% appearing a single time and about 1.5% taken by the ten largest. Worth noting for this clone: Its antigen is currently unknown.

CDR3 length: 13 residues. The junction had 5 bases not matched to a gene; V was cut back by 6 bases and J by 5 bases. This clonotype was sampled from an adult who received the AZD1222 COVID-19 vaccine. This sequence joins TRBV12-3 or TRBV12-4 and TRBJ1-2; 8 nucleotides agree with TRBD1. Sequences were derived from peripheral blood, sampled 28 days after the second AZD1222 dose. For the CDR3, the DNA is TGTGCCAGCAGCTCGAGACAGGGGTATGGCTACACCTTC. Its protein is CASSSRQGYGYTF.